Below are 29 T cell receptor beta chains sequenced from a single sample in a study of post-analysis software for immune sequencing data. Antigens of these TCRs are unknown. Points from the study as a whole: Included in a set of roughly five TRBV segments more frequent in patients than controls were TRBV5-6, TRBV5-1 and TRBV20-1.

Unique-molecular-identifier-tagged TCR beta cDNA libraries were used. TCRdb re-derived calls from the PCR reads in MiXCR, one entry per CDR3 protein. The sample lists 450,000 to 650,000 distinct CDR3 sequences; around 40% were seen once. Sequences were obtained from blood. These receptors were taken from a girl aged 5-17 years with multiple sclerosis.

This clonotype was counted a few times. V usage is TRBV29-1 and J usage is TRBJ2-5; TRBD2 aligns across 12 bases. Gene TRBJ2-7 matches the end of the DNA better, so the J call may be wrong. The CDR3 sequence is 13 residues long. Germline CDR1 reads SQVTM; CDR2 reads ANQGSEA. CDR3 loop: CSVSGLAGYEQYF. For the CDR3, the DNA is TGCAGCGTTTCAGGACTAGCGGGGTACGAGCAGTACTTC.

This chain uses TRBV18 with TRBJ2-4, with 7 bases fitting TRBD1. Germline CDR1 KGHSH, CDR2 LQKENI. The ends lost 0 bases at V and 1 base at J; junction bases unmatched: 3. This CDR3 region has 16 residues. CDR3 amino acids: CASSPPFRGAKNIQYF. For the CDR3, the DNA is TGTGCCAGCTCACCACCGTTCAGGGGGGCCAAAAACATTCAGTACTTC.

V and J are TRBV12-3 or TRBV12-4 and TRBJ1-2; D possibly corresponds to TRBD1 (5 bases). V dropped 8 bases and J dropped 5 bases, with 18 bases sitting between them. The CDR3 totals 14 residues. The CDR3 here is CASADEDNGYGYTF. In DNA form, the CDR3 reads TGTGCCAGCGCTGATGAGGACAACGGGTATGGCTACACCTTC.

This clonotype appeared a few times. The chain carries TRBV12-3 or TRBV12-4 and TRBJ2-5; D remains ambiguous. Trimming removed 3 bases from V and 4 bases from J, with 12 bases in between. The CDR3 contains 14 residues. The CDR3 spells CASSFLGSVETQYF. The CDR3 coding sequence is TGTGCCAGCAGTTTTCTGGGAAGCGTAGAGACCCAGTACTTC.

The rearrangement links TRBV5-1 to TRBJ1-5; 9 bases are a match to TRBD1. Per germline, CDR1 SGHRS and CDR2 YFSETQ. The CDR3 extends over 15 amino acids. J lost 1 base, V lost 7 bases, and 6 bases had no gene match. CDR3 DNA sequence: TGCGCCAGCTCGACAGGGGGTTTGAGCAATCAGCCCCAGCATTTT. This gives the protein CASSTGGLSNQPQHF.

This clonotype has more than one count but fewer than ten. The rearrangement uses TRBV5-1 and TRBJ2-3; D gene unclear. This CDR3 is built from 13 residues. Trimming stripped 0 bases from V and 5 bases from J, with 7 bases between. Germline values: CDR1 SGHRS, CDR2 YFSETQ. This chain's CDR3 is CASSLGMKDTQYF. As DNA, the CDR3 is TGCGCCAGCAGCTTGGGGATGAAAGATACGCAGTATTTT. The variable domain in full, completed from reference TRBV5-1 and TRBJ2-3, reads KAGVTQTPRYLIKTRGQQVTLSCSPISGHRSVSWYQQTPGQGLQFLFEYFSETQRNKGNFPGRFSGRQFSNSRSEMNVSTLELGDSALYLCASSLGMKDTQYFGPGTRLTVL.

The rearrangement links TRBV12-3 or TRBV12-4 to TRBJ2-5, with 7 bases aligning to TRBD1. The V gene end was trimmed by 7 bases and the J gene end by 5 bases; junction bases not matched to a gene: 7. The CDR3 extends over 13 amino acids. The CDR3 spells CASKKGAGETQYF. The CDR3 coding sequence is TGTGCCAGCAAGAAGGGGGCCGGGGAGACCCAGTACTTC.

V gene TRBV6-1 combines with J gene TRBJ2-3; D possibly matches TRBD1 or TRBD2 (5 bases each). Germline assignment: CDR1 MNHNS and CDR2 SASEGT. The CDR3 runs to 16 residues. Trimming pared 1 base from V and 2 bases from J, leaving 13 bases between. The CDR3 protein is CASSEVSREFTDTQYF. CDR3 DNA: TGTGCCAGCAGTGAAGTATCCAGGGAGTTCACAGATACGCAGTATTTT.

CDR3 residues: CASAPRQGYEQYF. The CDR3 DNA reads TGTGCCAGCGCACCTCGACAAGGTTACGAGCAGTACTTC. V usage is TRBV7-2 and J usage is TRBJ2-7, with unresolved D. The CDR3 loop spans 13 amino acids. V dropped 8 bases and J dropped 4 bases, with 15 bases sitting between them. Germline V gene sequence: CDR1 SGHTA, CDR2 FQGNSA.

Only one count was recorded for this clonotype. The germline gene is not matched at one end of the junction; a read error may be the cause. The CDR3 DNA reads TGCAGTACTAGAGAAGGCTACGAGCAGTACTTC. Its translation is CSTREGYEQYF. The chain uses TRBV20-1 and TRBJ2-7; D may be TRBD2 (5 bases). Germline CDR1 is DFQATT and CDR2 is SNEGSKA (reference sequence). This CDR3 comprises 11 residues.

This clonotype showed up just a few times. The genes are TRBV11-1 and TRBJ2-1, with D hard to call. The CDR3 totals 14 residues. Looked up from germline, CDR1 is SGHAT and CDR2 is FQDESV (reference sequence). V dropped 1 base and J dropped 9 bases, with 13 bases sitting between them. CDR3 region: CASSLVQMRVEQFF. The CDR3 region has the DNA TGTGCCAGCAGCTTAGTACAGATGAGAGTTGAGCAGTTCTTC.

This clonotype appeared a few times. The J gene is TRBJ1-1, the V gene TRBV4-1; D call uncertain. This CDR3 spans 16 amino acids. Trimming stripped 1 base from V and 3 bases from J, with 15 bases between. Germline CDR1 reads MGHRA; CDR2 reads YSYEKL. The CDR3 DNA is TGCGCCAGCAGCCAAGGAATCGAGGCGAGGGACACTGAAGCTTTCTTT. The encoded protein is CASSQGIEARDTEAFF.

The chain couples TRBV7-9 to TRBJ2-7; D gene ambiguous. Between the trimmed V and J ends, which lost 1 base and 6 bases, there was a span of 16 bases. The germline V gene encodes CDR1 SEHNR and CDR2 FQNEAQ (reference sequence). This CDR3 comprises 15 residues. The CDR3 loop reads CASSLDFGQDGEQYF. The CDR3 DNA follows: TGTGCCAGCAGCTTAGATTTCGGGCAGGACGGCGAGCAGTACTTC.

The CDR3 DNA is TGTGCCAGCAGCGTGGACTACAGCGGGGGAAGACGGGGTACGCAGTATTTT. It yields the protein CASSVDYSGGRRGTQYF. The chain carries TRBV9 and TRBJ2-3; 8 nucleotides agree with TRBD2. Trimming took 2 bases from V and 8 from J; bases not matched to a gene: 16. CDR3 length: 17 amino acids. Germline V CDR1 and CDR2: SGDLS, YYNGEE.

The rearrangement joins TRBV20-1 to TRBJ2-5; TRBD2 matches at 10 bases. This CDR3 spans 16 amino acids. Trimming took 3 bases from V and 0 from J; bases not matched to a gene: 7. The germline V gene encodes CDR1 DFQATT and CDR2 SNEGSKA (reference sequence). CDR3 in DNA: TGCAGTGCTAGGACCCCGAGCGGGGGGGACCAAGAGACCCAGTACTTC. It codes for CSARTPSGGDQETQYF.

The gene calls are TRBV6-6 and TRBJ2-1; a weak D match, TRBD2 (5 bases). The CDR3 runs 13 residues. V was clipped by 4 bases and J by 9 bases, with 13 bases between them. Germline lookup yields CDR1 MNHNY and CDR2 SVGAGI (reference sequence). CDR3 nucleotides: TGTGCCAGCAGTTCCGCTAGCTGGGTTGAGCAGTTCTTC. This sequence encodes CASSSASWVEQFF.

In DNA, the CDR3 is TGTGCCAGCAGCCAAGATAGGGACAGTGAGCAGTTCTTC. Its protein is CASSQDRDSEQFF. V gene TRBV3-1 combines with J gene TRBJ2-1; TRBD1 agrees at 7 bases. This CDR3 has 13 amino acids. CDR1 is LGHDT and CDR2 is YNNKEL in the germline V gene (reference sequence). The V segment lost 0 bases and the J segment 9 bases; nucleotides outside the gene matches: 2.

CDR3 in DNA: TGCGCCAGCAGCCTAGAGGGACAGGGGAATAATTCACCCCTCCACTTT. This translates into CASSLEGQGNNSPLHF. The chain links TRBV5-1 to TRBJ1-6; the match to TRBD1 covers 10 bases. From germline, CDR1 is SGHRS and CDR2 YFSETQ. After removal of 4 bases from V and 5 bases from J, the junction contained 6 bases not matched to a gene. The CDR3 extends over 16 amino acids.

The chain recombines TRBV30 with TRBJ2-5; 11 bases align to TRBD2. The CDR3 length is 14 residues. Per the germline V gene, CDR1 is GTSNPN and CDR2 is SVGIG (reference sequence). V dropped 2 bases and J dropped 2; count of bases not matched to a gene: 1. Written as DNA, the CDR3 is TGTGCCTGGAGTCGACTAGCGGGGCAAGAGACCCAGTACTTC. Translating it yields CAWSRLAGQETQYF.

This clonotype has more than one count but fewer than ten. This chain links TRBV28 with TRBJ2-5; 9 positions match TRBD1. From germline, CDR1 is MDHEN and CDR2 SYDVKM. The J segment lost 5 bases and the V segment lost 6 bases, leaving 13 bases of the junction unmatched. This CDR3 region has 16 residues. The CDR3 DNA reads as TGTGCCAGCAGCGTAACAGGGGGCGCACTGGAGGAGACCCAGTACTTC. It yields the protein CASSVTGGALEETQYF.

J is TRBJ2-1 and V is TRBV20-1; 9 bases match TRBD2. Germline loops: CDR1 DFQATT, CDR2 SNEGSKA (reference sequence). CDR3 length equals 14 residues. Trimming removed 3 bases from V and 9 bases from J; junction bases left unmatched: 9. The CDR3 coding sequence is TGCAGTGCTAGCCAGGGTAGCGGGAGTTCTGAGCAGTTCTTC. It specifies CSASQGSGSSEQFF.

The chain joins TRBV4-2 to TRBJ2-4, with D perhaps matching TRBD1 (5 bases). V was clipped by 0 bases and J by 11 bases, with 8 bases between them. CDR1 and CDR2 from the germline V gene are LGHNA and YNFKEQ. The CDR3 length is 12 residues. The CDR3 coding sequence is TGTGCCAGCAGCCAAGATCGACAGCTTCAGTACTTC. As protein: CASSQDRQLQYF.

This clonotype was observed a handful of times. The rearrangement joins TRBV9 to TRBJ2-3; D uncertain. Germline CDR1 reads SGDLS; CDR2 reads YYNGEE. Trimming took 2 bases from V and 0 from J, leaving 16 bases between them. The CDR3 runs 17 residues. The CDR3 sequence is CASSVRYGWRSTDTQYF. The CDR3 DNA reads as TGTGCCAGCAGCGTTCGGTACGGGTGGAGAAGCACAGATACGCAGTATTTT.

As concerns this clonotype: One end of the junction fails to match germline, which may point to a read error. V gene TRBV12-3 or TRBV12-4 combines with J gene TRBJ2-1; D might be TRBD1 (5 bases). The CDR3 consists of 13 residues. The CDR3 loop reads CANSPSDRHEQFF. CDR3 bases: TGTGCCAACAGTCCAAGCGACAGACATGAGCAGTTCTTC.

This clonotype has a handful of counts. The J gene is TRBJ2-7, the V gene TRBV7-8; possibly TRBD1 for D (5 bases). V gave up 5 bases and J gave up 3 bases, with 17 bases separating them. CDR3 length equals 15 residues. Per germline, CDR1 SGHVS and CDR2 FQNEAQ. DNA of the CDR3: TGTGCCAGCAGCGTCTCGCTAGGGGAAGGCTACGAGCAGTACTTC. Translated: CASSVSLGEGYEQYF.

The rearrangement uses TRBV7-3 and TRBJ1-1, with 7 bases lining up with TRBD1. CDR3 size: 15 residues. Germline assignment: CDR1 SGHTA and CDR2 FQGTGA. After removal of 5 bases from V and 1 base from J, the junction contained 7 bases not matched to a gene. For the CDR3, the DNA is TGTGCCAGCAGCGCGGGACAGACACCGAACACTGAAGCTTTCTTT. Residues: CASSAGQTPNTEAFF. Looking up the rest from reference TRBV7-3 and TRBJ1-1 gives the full variable domain: GAGVSQTPSNKVTEKGKYVELRCDPISGHTALYWYRQSLGQGPEFLIYFQGTGAADDSGLPNDRFFAVRPEGSVSTLKIQRTERGDSAVYLCASSAGQTPNTEAFFGQGTRLTVV.

The chain uses TRBV6-5 and TRBJ2-1; 7 nucleotides match TRBD2. CDR3 size: 14 residues. From germline, CDR1 is MNHEY and CDR2 SVGAGI. V lost 0 bases, J lost 10 bases, and 6 bases stayed unmatched. CDR3 sequence (DNA): TGTGCCAGCAGTTACTCGGGTGGGGGAGGGGAGCAGTTCTTC. It yields the protein CASSYSGGGGEQFF.

This clonotype was seen a handful of times. The J gene is TRBJ1-2, the V gene TRBV12-3 or TRBV12-4; the match to TRBD1 covers 8 bases. CDR3 length: 14 amino acids. Unmatched junction bases numbered 4, after V lost 6 bases and J lost 1 base. This chain's CDR3 is CASSPTGDNYGYTF. In nucleotides, the CDR3 is TGTGCCAGCAGCCCGACAGGGGATAACTATGGCTACACCTTC.

J is TRBJ1-2 and V is TRBV7-3, with 9 nucleotides matching TRBD1. The V segment lost 1 base and the J segment 2 bases; nucleotides outside the gene matches: 5. Germline CDR1 is SGHTA and CDR2 is FQGTGA. The CDR3 consists of 16 residues. CDR3 sequence reads: CASSLRGGQGNYGYTF. The CDR3 region has the DNA TGTGCCAGCAGCTTAAGGGGTGGACAGGGGAACTATGGCTACACCTTC.